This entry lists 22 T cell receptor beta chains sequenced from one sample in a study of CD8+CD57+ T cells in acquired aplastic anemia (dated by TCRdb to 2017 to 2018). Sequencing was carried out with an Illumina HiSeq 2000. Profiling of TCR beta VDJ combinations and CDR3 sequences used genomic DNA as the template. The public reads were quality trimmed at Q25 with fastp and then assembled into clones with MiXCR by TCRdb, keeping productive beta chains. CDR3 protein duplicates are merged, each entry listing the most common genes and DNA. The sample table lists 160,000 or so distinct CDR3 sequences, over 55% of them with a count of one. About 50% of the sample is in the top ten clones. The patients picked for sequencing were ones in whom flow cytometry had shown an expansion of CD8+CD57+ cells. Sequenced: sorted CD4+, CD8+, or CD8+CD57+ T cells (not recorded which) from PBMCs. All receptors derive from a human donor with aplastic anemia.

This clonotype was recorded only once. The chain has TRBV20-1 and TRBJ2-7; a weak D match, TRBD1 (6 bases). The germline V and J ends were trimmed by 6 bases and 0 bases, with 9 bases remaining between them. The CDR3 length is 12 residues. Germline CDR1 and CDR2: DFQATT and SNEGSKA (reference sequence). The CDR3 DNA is TGCAGTGCCAGGGACAACTCCTACGAGCAGTACTTC. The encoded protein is CSARDNSYEQYF.

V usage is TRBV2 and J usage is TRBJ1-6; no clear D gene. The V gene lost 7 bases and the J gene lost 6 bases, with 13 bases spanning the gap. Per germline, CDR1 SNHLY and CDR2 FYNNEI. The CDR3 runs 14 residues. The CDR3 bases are TGTGCCAGCAAATCGGAGAACACTAATTCACCCCTCCACTTT. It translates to CASKSENTNSPLHF.

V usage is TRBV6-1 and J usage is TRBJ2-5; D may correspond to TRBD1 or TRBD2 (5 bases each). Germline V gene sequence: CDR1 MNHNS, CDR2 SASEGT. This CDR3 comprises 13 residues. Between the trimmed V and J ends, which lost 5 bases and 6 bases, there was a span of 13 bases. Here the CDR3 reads CASSNRDRQTQYF. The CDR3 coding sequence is TGTGCCAGCAGTAACCGGGACCGCCAGACCCAGTACTTC.

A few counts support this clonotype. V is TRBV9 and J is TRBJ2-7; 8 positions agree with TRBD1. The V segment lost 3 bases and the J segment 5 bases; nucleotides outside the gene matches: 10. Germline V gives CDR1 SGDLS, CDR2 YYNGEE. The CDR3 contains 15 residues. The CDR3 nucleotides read TGTGCCAGCAGCGCAGACAGGGGAGGTCGGGACGAGCAGTACTTC. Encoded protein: CASSADRGGRDEQYF.

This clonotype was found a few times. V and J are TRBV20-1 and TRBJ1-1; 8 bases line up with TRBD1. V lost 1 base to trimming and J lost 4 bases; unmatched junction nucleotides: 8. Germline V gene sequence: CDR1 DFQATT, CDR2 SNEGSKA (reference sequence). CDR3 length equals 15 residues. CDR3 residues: CSARAQGQVITEAFF. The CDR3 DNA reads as TGCAGTGCTAGAGCCCAGGGACAGGTCATCACTGAAGCTTTCTTT.

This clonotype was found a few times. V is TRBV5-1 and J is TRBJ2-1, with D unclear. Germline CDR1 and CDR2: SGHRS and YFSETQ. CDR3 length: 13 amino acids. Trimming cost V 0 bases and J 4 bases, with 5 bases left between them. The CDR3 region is CASSLDKYNEQFF. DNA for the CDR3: TGCGCCAGCAGCTTGGATAAGTACAATGAGCAGTTCTTC.

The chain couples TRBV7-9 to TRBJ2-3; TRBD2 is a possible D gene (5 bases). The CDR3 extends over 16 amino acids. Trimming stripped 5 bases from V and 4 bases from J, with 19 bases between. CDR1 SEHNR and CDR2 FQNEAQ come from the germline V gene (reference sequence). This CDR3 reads CASSPTTLPVPDTQYF. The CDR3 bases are TGTGCCAGCAGCCCGACTACACTTCCCGTGCCAGATACGCAGTATTTT.

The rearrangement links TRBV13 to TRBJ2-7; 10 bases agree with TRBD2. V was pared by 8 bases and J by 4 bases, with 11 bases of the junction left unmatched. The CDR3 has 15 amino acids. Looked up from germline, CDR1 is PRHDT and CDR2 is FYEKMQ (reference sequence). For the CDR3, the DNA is TGTGCCAGCCACGAAGGGTTAGCGGGAGGATACGAGCAGTACTTC. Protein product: CASHEGLAGGYEQYF.

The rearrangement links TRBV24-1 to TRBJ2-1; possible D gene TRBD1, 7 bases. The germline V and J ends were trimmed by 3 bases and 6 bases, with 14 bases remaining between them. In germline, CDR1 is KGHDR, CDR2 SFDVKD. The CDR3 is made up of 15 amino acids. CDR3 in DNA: TGTGCCACCAGTGATCCAGGGGGACTGCCCAATGAGCAGTTCTTC. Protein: CATSDPGGLPNEQFF.

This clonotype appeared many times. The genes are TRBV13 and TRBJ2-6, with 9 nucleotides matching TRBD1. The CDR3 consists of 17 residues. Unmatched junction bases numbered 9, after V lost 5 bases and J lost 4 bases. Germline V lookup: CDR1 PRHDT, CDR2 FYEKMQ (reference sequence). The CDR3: CASSPRDRVSGANVLTF. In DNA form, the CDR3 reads TGTGCCAGCAGCCCACGGGACAGGGTATCCGGGGCCAACGTCCTGACTTTC.

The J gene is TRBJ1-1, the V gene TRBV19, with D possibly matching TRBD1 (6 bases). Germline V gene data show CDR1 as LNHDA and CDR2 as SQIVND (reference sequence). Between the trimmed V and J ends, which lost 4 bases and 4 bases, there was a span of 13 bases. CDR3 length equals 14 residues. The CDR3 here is CASSTQGMSTEAFF. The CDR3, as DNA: TGTGCCAGTAGTACACAGGGAATGAGCACTGAAGCTTTCTTT.

CDR3 DNA sequence: TGTGCCAGCAGCTCCAGACAGTTCACCGGGGAGCTGTTTTTT. It encodes CASSSRQFTGELFF. The rearrangement joins TRBV7-8 to TRBJ2-2; D might be TRBD1 (5 bases). CDR1 SGHVS and CDR2 FQNEAQ come from the germline V gene. V gave up 4 bases and J gave up 4 bases, with 10 bases separating them. The CDR3 consists of 14 residues.

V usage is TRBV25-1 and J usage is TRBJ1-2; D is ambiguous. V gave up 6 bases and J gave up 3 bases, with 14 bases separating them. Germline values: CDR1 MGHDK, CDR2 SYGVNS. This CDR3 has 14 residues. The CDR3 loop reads CASRGEGFDYGYTF. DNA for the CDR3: TGTGCCAGCAGGGGAGAGGGCTTTGACTATGGCTACACCTTC.

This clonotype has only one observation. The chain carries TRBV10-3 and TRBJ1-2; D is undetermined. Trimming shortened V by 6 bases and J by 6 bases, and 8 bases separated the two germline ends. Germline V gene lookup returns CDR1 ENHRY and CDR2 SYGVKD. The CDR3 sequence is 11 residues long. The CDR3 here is CAISGGDGYTF. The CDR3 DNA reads TGTGCCATCAGCGGCGGAGATGGCTACACCTTC.

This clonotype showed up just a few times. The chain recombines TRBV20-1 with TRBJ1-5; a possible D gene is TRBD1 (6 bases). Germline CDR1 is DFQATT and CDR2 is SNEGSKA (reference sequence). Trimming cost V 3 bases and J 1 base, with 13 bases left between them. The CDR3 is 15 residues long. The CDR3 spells CSASQGFTSNQPQHF. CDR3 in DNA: TGCAGTGCTAGCCAGGGGTTTACGAGCAATCAGCCCCAGCATTTT.

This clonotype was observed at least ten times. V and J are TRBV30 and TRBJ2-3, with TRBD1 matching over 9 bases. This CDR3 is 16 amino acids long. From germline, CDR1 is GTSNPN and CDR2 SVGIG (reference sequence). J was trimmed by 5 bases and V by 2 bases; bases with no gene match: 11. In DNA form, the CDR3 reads TGTGCCTGGAGTTTCTCGCCGGGACAGGGTATAGATACGCAGTATTTT. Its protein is CAWSFSPGQGIDTQYF.

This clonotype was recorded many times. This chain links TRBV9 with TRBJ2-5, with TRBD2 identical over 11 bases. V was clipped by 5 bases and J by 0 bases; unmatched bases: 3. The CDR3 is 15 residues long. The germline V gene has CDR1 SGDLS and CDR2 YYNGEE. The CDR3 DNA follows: TGTGCCAGCAGAGAGACTAGCGGGGACCAAGAGACCCAGTACTTC. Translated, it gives CASRETSGDQETQYF.

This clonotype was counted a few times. CDR3 region: CASGQGAPYEQYF. The CDR3 DNA reads TGCGCCAGCGGGCAGGGGGCGCCCTACGAGCAGTACTTC. This chain uses TRBV5-1 with TRBJ2-7; 8 bases line up with TRBD1. The CDR3 totals 13 residues. V lost 7 bases and J lost 2; bases outside the gene matches: 5. Looked up from germline, CDR1 is SGHRS and CDR2 is YFSETQ. The full variable domain, in which reference TRBV5-1 and TRBJ2-7 provide the parts outside the CDR3, is KAGVTQTPRYLIKTRGQQVTLSCSPISGHRSVSWYQQTPGQGLQFLFEYFSETQRNKGNFPGRFSGRQFSNSRSEMNVSTLELGDSALYLCASGQGAPYEQYFGPGTRLTVT.

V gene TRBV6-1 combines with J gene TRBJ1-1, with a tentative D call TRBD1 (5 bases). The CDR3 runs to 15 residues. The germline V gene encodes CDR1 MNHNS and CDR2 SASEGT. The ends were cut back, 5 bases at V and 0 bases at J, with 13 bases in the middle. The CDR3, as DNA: TGTGCCAGCAGTCCGCGGGGCTTTTTGAACACTGAAGCTTTCTTT. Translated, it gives CASSPRGFLNTEAFF.

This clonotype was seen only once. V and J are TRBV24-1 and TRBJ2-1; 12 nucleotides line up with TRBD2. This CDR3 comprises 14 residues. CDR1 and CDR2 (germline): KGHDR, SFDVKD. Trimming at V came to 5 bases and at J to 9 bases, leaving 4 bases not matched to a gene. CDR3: CATSVSSGGGEQFF. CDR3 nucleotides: TGTGCCACCAGTGTCTCTAGCGGGGGGGGTGAGCAGTTCTTC.

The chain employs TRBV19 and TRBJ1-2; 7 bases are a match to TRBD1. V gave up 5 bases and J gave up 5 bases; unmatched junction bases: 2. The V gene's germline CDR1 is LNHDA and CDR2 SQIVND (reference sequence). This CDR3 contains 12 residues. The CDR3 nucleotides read TGTGCCAGTAGTCTACAGGGGTATGGCTACACCTTC. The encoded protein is CASSLQGYGYTF.

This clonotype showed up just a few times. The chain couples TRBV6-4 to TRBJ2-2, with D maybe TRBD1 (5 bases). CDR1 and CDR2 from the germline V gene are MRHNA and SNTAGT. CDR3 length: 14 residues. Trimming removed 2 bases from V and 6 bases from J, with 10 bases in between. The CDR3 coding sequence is TGTGCCAGCAGTGACCAAGGGGAAGCCGGGGAGCTGTTTTTT. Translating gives CASSDQGEAGELFF.